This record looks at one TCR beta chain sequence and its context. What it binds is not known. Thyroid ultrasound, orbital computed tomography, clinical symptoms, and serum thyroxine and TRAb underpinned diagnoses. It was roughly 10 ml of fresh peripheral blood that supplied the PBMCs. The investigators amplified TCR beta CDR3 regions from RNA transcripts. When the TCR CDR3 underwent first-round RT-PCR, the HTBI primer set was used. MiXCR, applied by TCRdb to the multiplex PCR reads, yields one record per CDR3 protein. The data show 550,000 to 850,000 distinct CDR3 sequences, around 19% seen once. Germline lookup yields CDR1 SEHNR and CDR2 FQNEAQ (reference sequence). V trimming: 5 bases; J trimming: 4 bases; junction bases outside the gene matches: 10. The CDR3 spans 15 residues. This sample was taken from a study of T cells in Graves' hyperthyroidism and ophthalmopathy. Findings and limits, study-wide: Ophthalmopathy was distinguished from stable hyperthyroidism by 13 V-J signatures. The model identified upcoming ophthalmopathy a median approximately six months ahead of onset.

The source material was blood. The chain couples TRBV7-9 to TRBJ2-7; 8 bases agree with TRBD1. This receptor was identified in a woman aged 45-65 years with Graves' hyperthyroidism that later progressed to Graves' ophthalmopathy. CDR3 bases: TGTGCCAGCAGCGCTCCGGGACAGGAAAGATACGAGCAGTACTTC. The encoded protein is CASSAPGQERYEQYF.